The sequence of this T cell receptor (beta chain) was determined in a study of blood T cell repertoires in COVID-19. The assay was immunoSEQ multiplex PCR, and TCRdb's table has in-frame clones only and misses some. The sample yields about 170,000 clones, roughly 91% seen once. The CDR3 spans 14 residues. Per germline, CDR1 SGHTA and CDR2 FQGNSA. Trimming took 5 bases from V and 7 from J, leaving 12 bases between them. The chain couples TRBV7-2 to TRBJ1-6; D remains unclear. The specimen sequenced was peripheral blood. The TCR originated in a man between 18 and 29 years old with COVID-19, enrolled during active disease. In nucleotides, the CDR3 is TGTGCCAGCAGCCCTACGGGGAGGAATTCACCCCTCCACTTT. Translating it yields CASSPTGRNSPLHF. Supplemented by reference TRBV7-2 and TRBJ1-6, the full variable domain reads GAGVSQSPSNKVTEKGKDVELRCDPISGHTALYWYRQSLGQGLEFLIYFQGNSAPDKSGLPSDRFSAERTGGSVSTLTIQRTQQEDSAVYLCASSPTGRNSPLHFGNGTRLTVT.